This T cell receptor (beta chain) is from a study of T cells in Graves' hyperthyroidism and ophthalmopathy. Study in general: Pretreatment peripheral blood was obtained at initial diagnosis.

For Graves' hyperthyroidism to be stable, ophthalmopathy could not progress within 18 months. Patients showing uncontrolled infection, other autoimmune disease, pregnancy or lactation were ineligible. Used for diagnoses were clinical symptoms, serum thyroxine and TRAb, thyroid ultrasound and orbital computed tomography. Amplified TCR beta CDR3 regions derived from RNA transcripts. The HTBI primer set drove a first-round RT-PCR of the TCR CDR3. TCRdb ran MiXCR on the multiplex PCR reads and lists one entry per CDR3 protein. The sample shows hundreds of thousands of distinct CDR3 sequences, about two fifths of them seen only once. Germline V gives CDR1 SGHVS, CDR2 FNYEAQ. The CDR3 length is 16 residues. Trimming shortened V by 5 bases and J by 0 bases, and 17 bases separated the two germline ends.

The sequenced sample was blood. This chain connects TRBV7-6 to TRBJ2-7; the D gene could be TRBD1 or TRBD2 (7 bases each). This clonotype was obtained from a man younger than 30 with Graves' hyperthyroidism. CDR3 nucleotide sequence: TGTGCCAGCAGCCAGGGGGGGGGTCCTCTCTCCTACGAGCAGTACTTC. It yields the protein CASSQGGGPLSYEQYF.